One and the same sample provided the 17 T cell receptor beta chains below, sequenced in a study of blood T cell repertoires in COVID-19. TCRdb's table, derived via immunoSEQ multiplex PCR, lists solely in-frame clones and lacks some. The sample consists of around 360,000 clones, about 89% of them appearing once. The specimen was peripheral blood. These receptors came from a woman aged 25 to 39 with COVID-19, enrolled during active disease.

This clone has a handful of counts. The V and J genes are TRBV30 and TRBJ2-7; 8 positions match TRBD1. This CDR3 comprises 15 residues. The germline V gene encodes CDR1 GTSNPN and CDR2 SVGIG (reference sequence). The V segment lost 1 base and the J segment 3 bases; nucleotides outside the gene matches: 8. CDR3 residues: CAWSGRTGLNYEQYF. The CDR3 nucleotides read TGTGCCTGGAGTGGACGGACAGGGCTGAACTACGAGCAGTACTTC.

This clone has only one observation. Other nucleotide sequences in the sample specify the same CDR3. In nucleotides, the CDR3 is TGTGCCAGCAGCTTATCAGGGAATCAGCCCCAGCATTTT. Protein product: CASSLSGNQPQHF. The chain carries TRBV7-9 and TRBJ1-5; D perhaps matches TRBD1 (5 bases). V lost 2 bases, J lost 4 bases, and 6 bases lay in between. CDR1 is SEHNR and CDR2 is FQNEAQ in the germline V gene (reference sequence). The CDR3 consists of 13 residues.

V gene TRBV2 combines with J gene TRBJ1-5, with D tentatively TRBD1 (6 bases). Germline V gives CDR1 SNHLY, CDR2 FYNNEI. Trimming took off 2 bases at V and 7 bases at J, with 9 bases between the two ends. This CDR3 contains 13 residues. CDR3: CASSERGAQPQHF. For the CDR3, the DNA is TGTGCCAGCAGTGAACGGGGGGCCCAGCCCCAGCATTTT.

The chain is built from TRBV6-5 and TRBJ2-7; 11 bases match TRBD2. This CDR3 region has 15 residues. The germline V gene encodes CDR1 MNHEY and CDR2 SVGAGI. V dropped 5 bases and J dropped 5; count of bases not matched to a gene: 8. The CDR3 loop is CASSKLAGVPNEQYF. In DNA, the CDR3 is TGTGCCAGCAGTAAACTAGCGGGAGTTCCCAACGAGCAGTACTTC.

The chain carries TRBV19 and TRBJ2-1; 12 bases agree with TRBD2. The CDR3 runs to 20 residues. V shed 1 base and J 0 bases; nucleotides not matched to a gene: 10. Germline V gene sequence: CDR1 LNHDA, CDR2 SQIVND (reference sequence). The CDR3 here is CASSIGRTSGRYSSYNEQFF. CDR3 DNA: TGTGCCAGTAGTATAGGGAGAACTAGCGGGAGGTACAGCTCCTACAATGAGCAGTTCTTC.

The chain is built from TRBV13 and TRBJ2-7, with 11 nucleotides matching TRBD2. Germline V gives CDR1 PRHDT, CDR2 FYEKMQ (reference sequence). After removal of 5 bases from V and 5 bases from J, the junction contained 5 bases not matched to a gene. CDR3 length equals 14 residues. The CDR3 loop reads CASSLSGRGHEQYF. The DNA of the CDR3 is TGTGCCAGCAGCCTTAGCGGGAGGGGCCACGAGCAGTACTTC.

The J gene is TRBJ1-1, the V gene TRBV6-2 or TRBV6-3; no firm D call. Per germline, CDR1 MNHEY and CDR2 SVGEGT. The V gene lost 0 bases and the J gene lost 1 base, with 9 bases spanning the gap. This CDR3 has 15 residues. CDR3 residues: CASSYSPGRNTEAFF. CDR3 nucleotide sequence: TGTGCCAGCAGTTACTCGCCGGGGAGGAACACTGAAGCTTTCTTT.

V usage is TRBV5-5 and J usage is TRBJ2-7; 9 positions agree with TRBD2. J gave up 6 bases and V 1 base, and 14 bases lay outside the gene matches. CDR3 length equals 17 residues. Germline values: CDR1 SGHKS, CDR2 YYEKEE (reference sequence). The CDR3 loop reads CASSLFSGRFLGGEQYF. The CDR3 coding sequence is TGTGCCAGCAGCTTGTTCAGCGGGAGGTTTTTGGGGGGCGAGCAGTACTTC. Combining the CDR3 with reference TRBV5-5 and TRBJ2-7 gives the whole variable domain DAGVTQSPTHLIKTRGQQVTLRCSPISGHKSVSWYQQVLGQGPQFIFQYYEKEERGRGNFPDRFSARQFPNYSSELNVNALLLGDSALYLCASSLFSGRFLGGEQYFGPGTRLTVT.

This chain links TRBV18 with TRBJ2-5; TRBD1 might be the D (5 bases). CDR3 length: 16 amino acids. V lost 6 bases, J lost 0 bases, and 17 bases lay in between. The germline CDR1 and CDR2 sequences are KGHSH and LQKENI. CDR3 sequence reads: CASSHMVTVYQETQYF. The CDR3 bases are TGTGCCAGCTCCCACATGGTGACAGTATACCAAGAGACCCAGTACTTC.

The genes are TRBV7-9 and TRBJ2-7; perhaps TRBD1 as D (5 bases). The germline V gene has CDR1 SEHNR and CDR2 FQNEAQ (reference sequence). V dropped 5 bases and J dropped 3 bases, with 8 bases sitting between them. CDR3 length equals 12 residues. Here the CDR3 DNA reads TGTGCCAGCAGCCCAGGGCTCTACGAGCAGTACTTC. It encodes CASSPGLYEQYF.

This sequence joins TRBV7-8 and TRBJ1-3; a weak D match, TRBD1 (5 bases). The germline gives CDR1 SGHVS, CDR2 FQNEAQ. V was pared by 4 bases and J by 2 bases, with 18 bases between. There are 17 residues in the CDR3. The CDR3 loop is CASSSPIHQGTGNTIYF. The CDR3 region has the DNA TGTGCCAGCAGCTCGCCGATACACCAGGGTACTGGAAACACCATATATTTT.

The V call is TRBV9, the J call TRBJ1-1; D not certain. This CDR3 is built from 13 residues. The ends were cut back, 6 bases at V and 4 bases at J, with 13 bases in the middle. Germline CDR1 is SGDLS and CDR2 is YYNGEE. CDR3 in amino acids: CASTSQARTEAFF. In DNA, the CDR3 is TGTGCCAGCACCAGCCAGGCTCGCACTGAAGCTTTCTTT. The complete variable domain, with remaining parts taken from reference TRBV9 and TRBJ1-1, reads DSGVTQTPKHLITATGQRVTLRCSPRSGDLSVYWYQQSLDQGLQFLIQYYNGEERAKGNILERFSAQQFPDLHSELNLSSLELGDSALYFCASTSQARTEAFFGQGTRLTVV.

The chain employs TRBV29-1 and TRBJ1-1; 7 bases fit TRBD1. The germline V gene has CDR1 SQVTM and CDR2 ANQGSEA. After removal of 1 base from V and 7 bases from J, the junction contained 6 bases not matched to a gene. CDR3 length: 13 residues. The CDR3 sequence: CSVEGGYRGEAFF. The CDR3 DNA reads TGCAGCGTTGAAGGTGGTTACAGGGGTGAAGCTTTCTTT.

This chain links TRBV7-3 with TRBJ2-7; 10 bases align to TRBD2. This CDR3 has 16 residues. J gave up 4 bases and V 0 bases, and 6 bases lay outside the gene matches. CDR1 SGHTA and CDR2 FQGTGA come from the germline V gene. The CDR3 loop reads CASSLTPLAGEYEQYF. The CDR3 DNA is TGTGCCAGCAGCTTAACTCCTCTAGCGGGGGAATACGAGCAGTACTTC.

This CDR3 reads CAISGDRGNEQYF. The CDR3 nucleotides read TGTGCCATCAGCGGGGACAGGGGCAACGAGCAGTACTTC. V usage is TRBV10-3 and J usage is TRBJ2-7; 10 bases fit TRBD1. There are 13 residues in the CDR3. With 6 bases clipped from V and 5 bases from J, the junction kept 4 bases outside the gene matches. CDR1 is ENHRY and CDR2 is SYGVKD in the germline V gene.

The V call is TRBV28, the J call TRBJ2-1, with D perhaps matching TRBD1 (6 bases). The CDR3 has 13 residues. The V end was cut by 3 bases, the J end by 9 bases, with 12 bases between. Per the germline V gene, CDR1 is MDHEN and CDR2 is SYDVKM. CDR3 DNA: TGTGCCAGCAGTTTCGTGGGGGCGGTTGAGCAGTTCTTC. Protein sequence: CASSFVGAVEQFF.

The genes are TRBV28 and TRBJ2-3, with D possibly matching TRBD1 (5 bases). Germline CDR1 and CDR2: MDHEN and SYDVKM. The CDR3 spans 15 residues. V lost 3 bases, J lost 0 bases, and 10 bases lay in between. The CDR3 nucleotides read TGTGCCAGCAGTTTTCAGGGCTTAAGCACAGATACGCAGTATTTT. The encoded protein is CASSFQGLSTDTQYF. Based on the CDR3 plus reference TRBV28 and TRBJ2-3, the full variable domain is DVKVTQSSRYLVKRTGEKVFLECVQDMDHENMFWYRQDPGLGLRLIYFSYDVKMKEKGDIPEGYSVSREKKERFSLILESASTNQTSMYLCASSFQGLSTDTQYFGPGTRLTVL.